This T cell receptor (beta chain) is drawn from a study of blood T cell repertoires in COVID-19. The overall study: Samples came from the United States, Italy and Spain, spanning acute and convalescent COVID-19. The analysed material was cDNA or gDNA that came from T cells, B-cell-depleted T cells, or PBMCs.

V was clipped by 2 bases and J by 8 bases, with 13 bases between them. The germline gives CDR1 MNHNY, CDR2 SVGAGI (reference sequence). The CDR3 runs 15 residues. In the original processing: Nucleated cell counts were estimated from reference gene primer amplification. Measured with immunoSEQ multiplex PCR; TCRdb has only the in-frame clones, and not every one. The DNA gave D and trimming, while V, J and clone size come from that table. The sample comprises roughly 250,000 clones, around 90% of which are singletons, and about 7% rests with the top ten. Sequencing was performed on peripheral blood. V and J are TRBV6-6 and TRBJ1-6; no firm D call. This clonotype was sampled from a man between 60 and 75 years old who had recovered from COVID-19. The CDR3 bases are TGTGCCAGCAGTTACGAGTCCCTCGGGGATTCACCCCTCCACTTT. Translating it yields CASSYESLGDSPLHF.